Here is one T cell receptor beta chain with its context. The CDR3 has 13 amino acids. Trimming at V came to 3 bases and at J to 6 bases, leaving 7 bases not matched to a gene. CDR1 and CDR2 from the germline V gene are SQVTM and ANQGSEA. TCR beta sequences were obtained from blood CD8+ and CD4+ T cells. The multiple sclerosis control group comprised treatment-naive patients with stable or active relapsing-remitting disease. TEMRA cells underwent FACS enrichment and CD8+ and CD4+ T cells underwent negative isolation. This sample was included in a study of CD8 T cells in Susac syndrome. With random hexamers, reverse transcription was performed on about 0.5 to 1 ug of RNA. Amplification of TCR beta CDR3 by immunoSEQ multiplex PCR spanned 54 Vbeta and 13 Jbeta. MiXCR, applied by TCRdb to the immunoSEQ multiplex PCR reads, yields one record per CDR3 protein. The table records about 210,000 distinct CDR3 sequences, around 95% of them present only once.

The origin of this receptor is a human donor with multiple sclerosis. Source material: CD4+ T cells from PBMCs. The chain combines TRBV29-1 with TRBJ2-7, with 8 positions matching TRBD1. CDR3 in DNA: TGCAGCGTTGAGAGGACAGGGTATGGCGAGCAGTACTTC. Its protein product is CSVERTGYGEQYF.